This passage covers 21 T cell receptor beta chains from one sample sequenced in a study of identical twins (dated by TCRdb to the mid-2010s). Libraries were made using 5' RACE. TCRdb names Illumina HiSeq 2000 as the instrument used. TCRdb reanalyzed the raw reads on its own, using fastp at Q25 for trimming and MiXCR for clone calling, and kept in-frame beta chains. Each CDR3 protein gets just one entry, which takes the most common genes and DNA from the rows behind it. Here the sample has around 470,000 distinct CDR3 sequences; 14% occur a single time. The ten largest clones add up to more than 0.5% of the sample. The same data also contributed to another study, on yellow fever vaccine responses in identical twins.

Sequencing was carried out using CD4+ T cells sorted from blood. The source is a woman between 18 and 30 years old in good health.

This clonotype has ten or more counts. The rearrangement uses TRBV12-3 or TRBV12-4 and TRBJ1-6, with D uncertain. The CDR3 has 13 amino acids. The V end was cut by 3 bases, the J end by 8 bases, with 8 bases between. CDR3 sequence (DNA): TGTGCCAGCAGTTTGGACGTTTATTCACCCCTCCACTTT. This codes for CASSLDVYSPLHF.

The chain uses TRBV7-2 and TRBJ1-1; D gene uncertain. The CDR3 length is 14 residues. Germline CDR1 reads SGHTA; CDR2 reads FQGNSA. V lost 2 bases, J lost 1 base, and 8 bases lay in between. The chain's CDR3 is CASSLWSGNTEAFF. Written as DNA, the CDR3 is TGTGCCAGCAGCTTATGGTCCGGGAACACTGAAGCTTTCTTT.

This clonotype turned up a few times. V gene TRBV12-3 or TRBV12-4 combines with J gene TRBJ2-1, with TRBD1 matching over 7 bases. The CDR3 contains 14 residues. J was trimmed by 7 bases and V by 6 bases; bases with no gene match: 9. The CDR3 spells CASSHRGGGNEQFF. Here the CDR3 DNA reads TGTGCCAGCAGCCACAGGGGCGGTGGGAATGAGCAGTTCTTC.

This chain uses TRBV4-1 with TRBJ2-2, with D perhaps matching TRBD1 (5 bases). Trimming stripped 2 bases from V and 3 bases from J, with 10 bases between. The CDR3 consists of 15 residues. Germline loops: CDR1 MGHRA, CDR2 YSYEKL. CDR3 DNA: TGCGCCAGCAGCCAAACCCAGGGTTACACCGGGGAGCTGTTTTTT. This codes for CASSQTQGYTGELFF.

This clonotype was counted ten times or more. The chain joins TRBV29-1 to TRBJ1-1, with a weak D call TRBD1 (5 bases). The V gene's germline CDR1 is SQVTM and CDR2 ANQGSEA. This CDR3 is 15 amino acids long. Trimming took 6 bases from V and 0 from J, leaving 17 bases between them. The CDR3 nucleotides are TGCAGCGTCGACCCCCGGGGCACCTTGAACACTGAAGCTTTCTTT. Amino acid sequence: CSVDPRGTLNTEAFF.

In its sample, this clonotype was seen a few times. This chain uses TRBV5-6 with TRBJ2-5; D may be TRBD1 (6 bases). The V and J ends lost 4 bases and 4 bases respectively, with 17 bases between them. From germline, CDR1 is SGHDT and CDR2 YYEEEE. The CDR3 loop spans 15 amino acids. The CDR3 DNA is TGTGCCAGCAGCGAGCCCAGGGGCGTGGGAGAGACCCAGTACTTC. The encoded protein is CASSEPRGVGETQYF.

This sequence joins TRBV6-1 and TRBJ2-5; no definite D call. This CDR3 spans 13 amino acids. Germline CDR1 is MNHNS and CDR2 is SASEGT. With 6 bases removed from V and 3 bases from J, the gap between germline ends came to 11 bases. CDR3 nucleotides: TGTGCCAGCAGATTCACCGTTGAAGAGACCCAGTACTTC. This sequence encodes CASRFTVEETQYF.

This clonotype came up a few times. In DNA form, the CDR3 reads TGTGCCAGCAGCTCCGGGACTAGCGGGGGTCCTCCAACCTACGAGCAGTACTTC. Amino acid sequence: CASSSGTSGGPPTYEQYF. This sequence joins TRBV12-3 or TRBV12-4 and TRBJ2-7; 14 nucleotides line up with TRBD2. The CDR3 is 18 residues long. Trimming took 6 bases from V and 2 from J; bases not matched to a gene: 12.

In this sample, this clonotype turned up many times. This rearrangement joins TRBV7-8 to TRBJ2-1; D remains ambiguous. CDR3 length: 13 residues. Trimming removed 6 bases at V and 5 bases at J, with 11 bases between. CDR1 is SGHVS and CDR2 is FQNEAQ in the germline V gene. CDR3 nucleotide sequence: TGTGCCAGCAGTTTCGACCGAGACAATGAGCAGTTCTTC. Protein sequence: CASSFDRDNEQFF.

The J gene is TRBJ2-1, the V gene TRBV21-1; TRBD1, the D gene given by the table, was not confirmed from the DNA. TRBV21-1 is a pseudogene segment. The CDR3 sequence is 16 residues long. In nucleotides, the CDR3 is TGTGCCAGCAGCAAAGGTCAGGGGGATTTAGGAAATGAGCAGTTCTTC. Translated, it gives CASSKGQGDLGNEQFF.

The sample holds many counts of this clonotype. This chain connects TRBV29-1 to TRBJ2-3, with D tentatively TRBD2 (5 bases). The germline CDR1 and CDR2 sequences are SQVTM and ANQGSEA. The CDR3 spans 13 residues. Deletions cut 2 bases from V and 6 bases from J, with 12 bases between. CDR3 in amino acids: CSVEPGSSDTQYF. The CDR3 DNA follows: TGCAGCGTTGAACCGGGATCCTCGGATACGCAGTATTTT.

This clonotype was recorded a few times. The rearrangement joins TRBV6-1 to TRBJ2-2; 10 bases are a match to TRBD1. The germline V gene encodes CDR1 MNHNS and CDR2 SASEGT. CDR3 length equals 14 residues. V dropped 6 bases and J dropped 5; count of bases not matched to a gene: 3. The CDR3 DNA reads TGTGCCAGCAGCGTGGGACAGGGGACCGGGGAGCTGTTTTTT. It translates to CASSVGQGTGELFF.

This clonotype came up many times. The genes are TRBV12-3 or TRBV12-4 and TRBJ2-6; no definite D call. This CDR3 is 15 amino acids long. The V and J ends lost 6 bases and 4 bases respectively, with 13 bases between them. CDR3 nucleotide sequence: TGTGCCAGCAGCCATACCGTATTAGGGGCCAACGTCCTGACTTTC. It yields the protein CASSHTVLGANVLTF.

This clonotype has only a few counts. This chain connects TRBV20-1 to TRBJ2-3; 11 bases agree with TRBD1. The CDR3 loop spans 14 amino acids. The germline CDR1 and CDR2 sequences are DFQATT and SNEGSKA (reference sequence). J gave up 3 bases and V 3 bases, and 2 bases lay outside the gene matches. CDR3 region: CSASGTGGTDTQYF. The CDR3 coding sequence is TGCAGTGCTAGCGGGACAGGGGGTACAGATACGCAGTATTTT.

This chain uses TRBV3-1 with TRBJ2-1; D uncertain. The CDR3 is made up of 19 amino acids. The V and J ends lost 0 bases and 4 bases respectively, with 22 bases between them. Germline lookup yields CDR1 LGHDT and CDR2 YNNKEL (reference sequence). Here the CDR3 reads CASSQDKVENYRPYNEQFF. The CDR3 DNA sequence: TGTGCCAGCAGCCAAGATAAAGTGGAAAACTACCGGCCTTACAATGAGCAGTTCTTC.

V gene TRBV6-1 combines with J gene TRBJ2-2, with D tentatively TRBD2 (6 bases). The ends were cut back, 4 bases at V and 6 bases at J, with 12 bases in the middle. CDR1 is MNHNS, CDR2 SASEGT, per germline. The CDR3 has 14 residues. CDR3 bases: TGTGCCAGCAGTGGCAGACTAGTTTCCGGGGAGCTGTTTTTT. It translates to CASSGRLVSGELFF.

In its sample, this clonotype was seen a few times. The rearrangement links TRBV6-6 to TRBJ2-1; D possibly corresponds to TRBD1 (5 bases). Trimming removed 6 bases at V and 0 bases at J, with 6 bases between. There are 13 residues in the CDR3. Germline assignment: CDR1 MNHNY and CDR2 SVGAGI (reference sequence). CDR3 protein: CASRTDSYNEQFF. Here the CDR3 DNA reads TGTGCCAGCAGGACAGACTCCTACAATGAGCAGTTCTTC.

This clonotype has a handful of counts. The chain uses TRBV10-1 and TRBJ2-5; 8 nucleotides match TRBD2. The CDR3 loop spans 15 amino acids. Looked up from germline, CDR1 is WNHNN and CDR2 is SYGVQD (reference sequence). After removal of 3 bases from V and 2 bases from J, the junction contained 5 bases not matched to a gene. The CDR3 reads CASSDPGLAQETQYF. The CDR3 DNA sequence: TGCGCCAGCAGTGACCCTGGACTAGCTCAAGAGACCCAGTACTTC.

The sample holds a few counts of this clonotype. The chain carries TRBV11-1 and TRBJ2-1; 10 bases map to TRBD2. V shed 5 bases, J shed 4 bases, and the junction held 11 bases outside the gene matches. This CDR3 has 17 residues. Germline values: CDR1 SGHAT, CDR2 FQDESV (reference sequence). The CDR3 sequence: CASSGEASSGGYNEQFF. For the CDR3, the DNA is TGTGCCAGCAGCGGAGAGGCGTCTAGCGGGGGATACAATGAGCAGTTCTTC.

The chain recombines TRBV28 with TRBJ2-1; D is unclear. CDR3 length: 11 amino acids. The germline V and J ends were trimmed by 7 bases and 5 bases, with 6 bases remaining between them. Germline CDR1 is MDHEN and CDR2 is SYDVKM. CDR3 DNA sequence: TGTGCCAGCAAAGAGGACAATGAGCAGTTCTTC. Translated, it gives CASKEDNEQFF.

In this sample, this clonotype turned up many times. The chain combines TRBV6-1 with TRBJ1-4; TRBD1 agrees at 8 bases. V lost 8 bases to trimming and J lost 0 bases; unmatched junction nucleotides: 2. Germline lookup yields CDR1 MNHNS and CDR2 SASEGT. This CDR3 comprises 14 residues. CDR3 protein: CASGDRSTNEKLFF. The CDR3 bases are TGTGCCAGCGGGGACAGGTCAACTAATGAAAAACTGTTTTTT.